The T cell receptor beta chain described here comes from a study of blood T cell repertoires in COVID-19. Background on the study: The United States, Italy and Spain were the sources of the acute and convalescent COVID-19 samples. The cDNA or gDNA used as material had been derived from T cells, B-cell-depleted T cells, or PBMCs.

The authors' processing: Amplification with reference gene primers provided the estimates of nucleated cell counts. Using immunoSEQ multiplex PCR, the repertoire was profiled, and TCRdb retains in-frame clones only, with some absent. V and J calls and clone size are those listed in that table; D and trimming were worked out from the DNA. The table shows about 12,000 clones, with approximately 88% occurring only once. CDR3 size: 14 residues. Germline-derived CDR1 and CDR2 are MNHNY and SVGAGI (reference sequence). Unmatched junction bases numbered 1, after V lost 7 bases and J lost 0 bases. The sequencing sample was made of peripheral blood. This TCR was recovered from a woman in her fifties or sixties with active COVID-19. The rearrangement uses TRBV6-6 and TRBJ1-4; 8 bases map to TRBD1. The CDR3 coding sequence is TGTGCCAGCATACAGGGGGCAACTAATGAAAAACTGTTTTTT. This codes for CASIQGATNEKLFF.